These T cell receptor beta chains were read from a single sample in a study of shared clonotypes between healthy human individuals. Only in-frame clones appear in the TCRdb table, and some are missing; sequencing was by immunoSEQ multiplex PCR. This sample has around 550,000 clones, with 90% to 97% found just once. The sample was naive CD4+ T cells sorted from blood. Source of these receptors: a woman aged 25 to 39 in good health. Each CDR3 is given with its conserved first and last residue. D genes are given only for firm matches. The listing skips clone size in some rows; elsewhere it reads once, few, many or a size class.

J gene: TRBJ2-7
clone size: -
V gene: TRBV28
D gene: TRBD1
CDR3 DNA: TGTGCCAGCAGGGTCGGGACAGTATACGAGCAGTACTTC
CDR3 protein: CASRVGTVYEQYF

J gene: TRBJ1-3
clone size: -
V gene: TRBV2
D gene: -
CDR3 DNA: TGTGCCAGCAGGCGGGACGCTGGAAACACCATATATTTT
CDR3 protein: CASRRDAGNTIYF

J gene: TRBJ2-7
clone size: -
V gene: TRBV6-6
D gene: TRBD1
CDR3 DNA: TGTGCCGTAACAGGGGCGTCCTACGAGCAGTACTTC
CDR3 protein: CAVTGASYEQYF

J gene: TRBJ1-2
clone size: few
V gene: TRBV10-1
D gene: -
CDR3 DNA: TGCGCCAACCCGACACATATAATTGGGGACGGCTACACCTTC
CDR3 protein: CANPTHIIGDGYTF

J gene: TRBJ1-2
clone size: -
V gene: TRBV28
D gene: -
CDR3 DNA: TGTGCCAGCAGACTGACAGGTCAGGGCTACACCTTC
CDR3 protein: CASRLTGQGYTF

J gene: TRBJ1-3
clone size: -
V gene: TRBV18
D gene: TRBD1
CDR3 DNA: TGTGCCAGCTCACCCCTCGGGGACAGTGGAAACACCATATATTTT
CDR3 protein: CASSPLGDSGNTIYF

J gene: TRBJ2-7
clone size: -
V gene: TRBV28
D gene: TRBD2
CDR3 DNA: TGTGCCAGCAGTGCCGCGCTAGCGGGAGGCTACGAGCAGTACTTC
CDR3 protein: CASSAALAGGYEQYF

J gene: TRBJ1-5
clone size: -
V gene: TRBV19
D gene: -
CDR3 DNA: TGTGCCAGTAAGGAGGGGCATTATAGCAATCAGCCCCAGCATTTT
CDR3 protein: CASKEGHYSNQPQHF

J gene: TRBJ2-7
clone size: once
V gene: TRBV2
D gene: TRBD2
CDR3 DNA: TGTGCCACCCAGTCAGCTAGCGGAAATGCCTACGAGCAGTACTTC
CDR3 protein: CATQSASGNAYEQYF

J gene: TRBJ1-5
clone size: once
V gene: TRBV19
D gene: TRBD1
CDR3 DNA: TGTGCCAGTAGTATTCGGCAGGGGGTTAGCCAGCCCCAGCATTTT
CDR3 protein: CASSIRQGVSQPQHF

J gene: TRBJ1-4
clone size: -
V gene: TRBV5-6
D gene: TRBD1
CDR3 DNA: TGTGCCAGCAGCCCGGGGGGGACAGGGAGTGAAAAACTGTTTTTT
CDR3 protein: CASSPGGTGSEKLFF

J gene: TRBJ2-1
clone size: -
V gene: TRBV9
D gene: -
CDR3 DNA: TGTGCCAGCAGCGTAGCATCGACCCAAGCCTACAATGAGCAGTTCTTC
CDR3 protein: CASSVASTQAYNEQFF

J gene: TRBJ2-1
clone size: -
V gene: TRBV28
D gene: -
CDR3 DNA: TGTGCCAGCAGGTCGATCTATGCCGGGGGCTCCTACAATGAGCAGTTCTTC
CDR3 protein: CASRSIYAGGSYNEQFF

J gene: TRBJ1-5
clone size: once
V gene: TRBV27
D gene: TRBD1
CDR3 DNA: TGTGCCAGCAGTTTATCGGGACAGTATAGCAATCAGCCCCAGCATTTT
CDR3 protein: CASSLSGQYSNQPQHF

J gene: TRBJ1-4
clone size: -
V gene: TRBV7-8
D gene: TRBD1
CDR3 DNA: TGTGCCAGCAGCAAGAGACAGGGTGCGGGTTTCTCTAATGAAAAACTGTTTTTT
CDR3 protein: CASSKRQGAGFSNEKLFF

J gene: TRBJ2-5
clone size: -
V gene: TRBV7-9
D gene: TRBD1
CDR3 DNA: TGTGCCAGCAGCTTAGTAGGGACAGGGGGTGGTCAAGAGACCCAGTACTTC
CDR3 protein: CASSLVGTGGGQETQYF

J gene: TRBJ2-7
clone size: -
V gene: TRBV30
D gene: -
CDR3 DNA: TGTGCCTGGAGTCCAATACCTAGCCGATACACCTACGAGCAGTACTTC
CDR3 protein: CAWSPIPSRYTYEQYF

J gene: TRBJ2-2
clone size: -
V gene: TRBV5-4
D gene: TRBD2
CDR3 DNA: TGTGCCAGCAGCAAAGGGACTAGCAGCACCGGGGAGCTGTTTTTT
CDR3 protein: CASSKGTSSTGELFF

J gene: TRBJ1-4
clone size: -
V gene: TRBV10-2
D gene: -
CDR3 DNA: TGCGCCAGCAGCCCCAGGGAGGGAGAAAAACTGTTTTTT
CDR3 protein: CASSPREGEKLFF

J gene: TRBJ2-7
clone size: -
V gene: TRBV5-4
D gene: TRBD2
CDR3 DNA: TGTGCCAGCAGCTTGGGTAGGGCTAGCGGAACCTACGAGCAGTACTTC
CDR3 protein: CASSLGRASGTYEQYF

J gene: TRBJ2-7
clone size: -
V gene: TRBV14
D gene: -
CDR3 DNA: TGTGCCAGCAGCCATGGCGTTATAGGAACCTACGAGCAGTACTTC
CDR3 protein: CASSHGVIGTYEQYF

J gene: TRBJ2-5
clone size: -
V gene: TRBV27
D gene: -
CDR3 DNA: TGTGCCAGCAGTTCGGCGCAGGTGTTCCAAGAGACCCAGTACTTC
CDR3 protein: CASSSAQVFQETQYF

J gene: TRBJ2-7
clone size: -
V gene: TRBV19
D gene: -
CDR3 DNA: TGTGCCAGTAGTTTTGCGAGGGGGGGCTCCTACGAGCAGTACTTC
CDR3 protein: CASSFARGGSYEQYF

J gene: TRBJ2-3
clone size: -
V gene: TRBV7-7
D gene: -
CDR3 DNA: TGTGCCCTCCCGGCCGCCCAGGGCCCAGATACGCAGTATTTT
CDR3 protein: CALPAAQGPDTQYF

J gene: TRBJ2-4
clone size: once
V gene: TRBV6-5
D gene: TRBD2
CDR3 DNA: TGTGCCAGCAGTTACTCGGGGACTAGCGGGAGTGACATTCAGTACTTC
CDR3 protein: CASSYSGTSGSDIQYF

J gene: TRBJ1-2
clone size: -
V gene: TRBV18
D gene: TRBD1
CDR3 DNA: TGTGCCAGCTCACGCCAAGGAGGGGGCGGTGACTATGGCTACACCTTC
CDR3 protein: CASSRQGGGGDYGYTF

J gene: TRBJ2-3
clone size: -
V gene: TRBV2
D gene: TRBD2
CDR3 DNA: TGTGCCAGCAATAGCGGGCACACAGATACGCAGTATTTT
CDR3 protein: CASNSGHTDTQYF

J gene: TRBJ1-1
clone size: -
V gene: TRBV5-1
D gene: -
CDR3 DNA: TGCGCCAGCAGCATGGGACACCTGAACACTGAAGCTTTCTTT
CDR3 protein: CASSMGHLNTEAFF

J gene: TRBJ1-5
clone size: -
V gene: TRBV6-9
D gene: TRBD1
CDR3 DNA: TGTGCCAGCAGCCCGGGACAGGGATGCAATCAGCCCCAGCATTTT
CDR3 protein: CASSPGQGCNQPQHF

J gene: TRBJ2-2
clone size: -
V gene: TRBV10-1
D gene: -
CDR3 DNA: TGCGCCAGCACTTCGAACACCGGGGAGCTGTTTTTT
CDR3 protein: CASTSNTGELFF

J gene: TRBJ2-7
clone size: -
V gene: TRBV7-9
D gene: -
CDR3 DNA: TGTGCCAGCAGCTTAGCGGGGTCAAGCTACGAGCAGTACTTC
CDR3 protein: CASSLAGSSYEQYF

J gene: TRBJ2-7
clone size: -
V gene: TRBV14
D gene: -
CDR3 DNA: TGTGCCAGCAGCCGACTTACACCAGGGAATCGCGAGCAGTACTTC
CDR3 protein: CASSRLTPGNREQYF

J gene: TRBJ2-1
clone size: -
V gene: TRBV5-1
D gene: -
CDR3 DNA: TGCGCCAGCAGCTTGGGGACCGCCGCGGGGGAGCAGTTCTTC
CDR3 protein: CASSLGTAAGEQFF

J gene: TRBJ2-2
clone size: -
V gene: TRBV4-1
D gene: TRBD2
CDR3 DNA: TGCGCCAGCAGCCCAGGACTAGCGGGAGGGCCGAGCACCGGGGAGCTGTTTTTT
CDR3 protein: CASSPGLAGGPSTGELFF

J gene: TRBJ2-1
clone size: -
V gene: TRBV18
D gene: -
CDR3 DNA: TGTGCCAGCTCACCACTTAGGGACAATGAGCAGTTCTTC
CDR3 protein: CASSPLRDNEQFF

J gene: TRBJ2-7
clone size: -
V gene: TRBV10-2
D gene: TRBD1
CDR3 DNA: TGCGCCGTTCACCGGGACAGCAAATACGAGCAGTACTTC
CDR3 protein: CAVHRDSKYEQYF

J gene: TRBJ2-5
clone size: -
V gene: TRBV9
D gene: -
CDR3 DNA: TGTGCCAGCAGCCCCCCCGGGGAGGTGGAGACCCAGTACTTC
CDR3 protein: CASSPPGEVETQYF

J gene: TRBJ2-7
clone size: -
V gene: TRBV5-5
D gene: TRBD2
CDR3 DNA: TGTGCCAGCAGCCCTAGCGGGAGCATTCACGAGCAGTACTTC
CDR3 protein: CASSPSGSIHEQYF

J gene: TRBJ2-4
clone size: -
V gene: TRBV28
D gene: -
CDR3 DNA: TGTGCCAGCAGCCCCCTCTTGGGGCTTCTAGCCAAAAACATTCAGTACTTC
CDR3 protein: CASSPLLGLLAKNIQYF

J gene: TRBJ2-7
clone size: -
V gene: TRBV5-1
D gene: TRBD1
CDR3 DNA: TGCGCCAGCAGCTTGGGCAGACAGGGCTACGAGCAGTACTTC
CDR3 protein: CASSLGRQGYEQYF

J gene: TRBJ2-5
clone size: -
V gene: TRBV5-1
D gene: -
CDR3 DNA: TGCGCCAGCAGCTCAGGTCGCGGAGAGACCCAGTACTTC
CDR3 protein: CASSSGRGETQYF

J gene: TRBJ1-2
clone size: once
V gene: TRBV28
D gene: -
CDR3 DNA: TGTGCCGCCGGTCTAGGAGTGACAGGCCTCTATGGCTACACCTTC
CDR3 protein: CAAGLGVTGLYGYTF

J gene: TRBJ2-7
clone size: -
V gene: TRBV10-3
D gene: TRBD2
CDR3 DNA: TGTGCCAACGCCCCACAGCCGGGACTAGCCTATAATCTAGGCGAGCAGTACTTC
CDR3 protein: CANAPQPGLAYNLGEQYF

J gene: TRBJ2-1
clone size: -
V gene: TRBV27
D gene: TRBD2
CDR3 DNA: TGTGCCAGCAGTTCAGCTAGCGGGACTGATGAGCAGTTCTTC
CDR3 protein: CASSSASGTDEQFF

J gene: TRBJ1-1
clone size: -
V gene: TRBV20-1
D gene: -
CDR3 DNA: TGCAGGTTGACAGCTCAGGGTCTAGCTTTCTTT
CDR3 protein: CRLTAQGLAFF

J gene: TRBJ2-7
clone size: -
V gene: TRBV28
D gene: TRBD2
CDR3 DNA: TGTGCCAGCAGCTCCGGGACTATGACTTACGAGCAGTACTTC
CDR3 protein: CASSSGTMTYEQYF

J gene: TRBJ2-2
clone size: -
V gene: TRBV7-8
D gene: TRBD2
CDR3 DNA: TGTGCCAGCAGCTTCGGACTAGCGGGAATCACCGGGGAGCTGTTTTTT
CDR3 protein: CASSFGLAGITGELFF

J gene: TRBJ2-3
clone size: -
V gene: TRBV13
D gene: TRBD2
CDR3 DNA: TGTGCCAGCAGCCCCCGGACTAGCGGATCTTCAGATACGCAGTATTTT
CDR3 protein: CASSPRTSGSSDTQYF

J gene: TRBJ2-3
clone size: -
V gene: TRBV5-8
D gene: -
CDR3 DNA: TGTGCCAGCAGCCTATGGGGGCCTAGCACAGATACGCAGTATTTT
CDR3 protein: CASSLWGPSTDTQYF

J gene: TRBJ1-1
clone size: -
V gene: TRBV27
D gene: -
CDR3 DNA: TGTGCCAGCAGTCTTACCCCGGGGACTAACACTGAAGCTTTCTTT
CDR3 protein: CASSLTPGTNTEAFF

J gene: TRBJ1-5
clone size: -
V gene: TRBV28
D gene: TRBD1
CDR3 DNA: TGTGCCAGCAGTTTATCCTTGACAGGGTTAGATCAGCCCCAGCATTTT
CDR3 protein: CASSLSLTGLDQPQHF

J gene: TRBJ2-1
clone size: -
V gene: TRBV19
D gene: TRBD1
CDR3 DNA: TGTGCCAGTAGCGAGGGACAGGGTCTTGAGCAGTTCTTC
CDR3 protein: CASSEGQGLEQFF